A selection of T cell receptor beta chains follows, all from one sample in a study of beta chain features in type 1 diabetes. Only in-frame clones appear in the TCRdb table, and some are missing; sequencing was by immunoSEQ multiplex PCR. Found here are 600,000 to 700,000 clones, 13% of them singletons; the top ten hold 0.022%. Input material: naive CD4+ T cells from blood. The source of these receptors is a man between 18 and 29 years old with type 1 diabetes. The CDR3 runs from the conserved cysteine through the conserved F or W. D genes are given only for firm matches. Size values are once, few and many counts, or a class for expanded clones, and some rows have none.

V,size,J,D,DNA,CDR3
TRBV7-3,-,TRBJ2-3,-,TGTGCCAGCAGCGCCGGGACACTAACAGATACGCAGTATTTT,CASSAGTLTDTQYF
TRBV30,-,TRBJ2-1,TRBD2,TGTGCCTGGAGAGGACTAGCCGATGAGCAGTTCTTC,CAWRGLADEQFF
TRBV6-5,few,TRBJ2-7,-,TGTGCCAGCACTCAGGGGATAGAGCAGTACTTC,CASTQGIEQYF
TRBV7-8,-,TRBJ1-2,-,TGTGCCAGCAGCTTAGGGGATGGCGCATATGGCTACACCTTC,CASSLGDGAYGYTF
TRBV29-1,-,TRBJ2-5,TRBD2,TGCAGCGTGCCGGGACTAGCGGGCCGTAAGGGGCAAGAGACCCAGTACTTC,CSVPGLAGRKGQETQYF
TRBV30,few,TRBJ1-2,-,TGTGCCTGGAGTTCGGTTAATGGCTACACCTTC,CAWSSVNGYTF
TRBV30,-,TRBJ2-7,TRBD1,TGTGCCTGGGCGACAGGGAGAGACAACGAGCAGTACTTC,CAWATGRDNEQYF
TRBV6-1,-,TRBJ1-1,-,TGTGCCAGCAGTGGACGGGAGAACACTGAAGCTTTCTTT,CASSGRENTEAFF
TRBV7-9,-,TRBJ2-5,-,TGTGCCAGCAGCCCCCGGGGAGGGGACAAAGAGACCCAGTACTTC,CASSPRGGDKETQYF
TRBV7-2,-,TRBJ1-2,-,TGTGCCAGCAGCTTTTCTCCTCTAACAGGTGCCCGCTATGGCTACACCTTC,CASSFSPLTGARYGYTF
TRBV28,-,TRBJ2-5,TRBD2,TGTGCCAGCAGTCCCTCCGGGACTAGGAGTGGGACCCAGTACTTC,CASSPSGTRSGTQYF
TRBV19,few,TRBJ1-5,-,TGTGCCAGTCATCGGAGTGGGGAACAGCCCCAGCATTTT,CASHRSGEQPQHF
TRBV18,-,TRBJ2-1,-,TGTGCCAGCTCACCAGGGCAGGCTCTCAATGAGCAGTTCTTC,CASSPGQALNEQFF
TRBV13,few,TRBJ1-1,-,TGTGCCAGCAGCTCACCAGGGACCGAGAACACTGAAGCTTTCTTT,CASSSPGTENTEAFF
TRBV9,few,TRBJ1-2,-,TGTGCCAGCATCAGCAGGCTCTATGGCTACACCTTC,CASISRLYGYTF
TRBV28,-,TRBJ2-5,-,TGTGCCAGCAGTCCCCGGGACTGGACAAGTCAAGAGACCCAGTACTTC,CASSPRDWTSQETQYF
TRBV6-1,-,TRBJ1-3,-,TGTGCCAGCAGTGAACAAGGGGGATCTGGAAACACCATATATTTT,CASSEQGGSGNTIYF
TRBV25-1,few,TRBJ1-3,-,TGTGCCAGCAGTGACTGGTTCTCTGGAAACACCATATATTTT,CASSDWFSGNTIYF
TRBV13,-,TRBJ1-1,-,TGTGCCAGCAGCTTAGACATTCTTAACACTGAAGCTTTCTTT,CASSLDILNTEAFF
TRBV28,few,TRBJ2-7,-,TGTGCCACCTCTGCACAGGGTCCCTACGAGCAGTACTTC,CATSAQGPYEQYF
TRBV4-1,-,TRBJ2-1,TRBD2,TGCGCCAGCAGCCAAGAAGATAGCGGGGGGTCTCGCGAGCAGTTCTTC,CASSQEDSGGSREQFF
TRBV30,-,TRBJ1-1,-,TGTGGATTCGGGCGCACTGAAGCTTTCTTT,CGFGRTEAFF
TRBV7-9,-,TRBJ2-7,-,TGTGCCAGCAGCTTAGTAAACGAGCAGTACTTC,CASSLVNEQYF
TRBV25-1,-,TRBJ2-3,TRBD1,TGTGCCAGCCAACCGATTACAGGGGGAAGCACAGATACGCAGTATTTT,CASQPITGGSTDTQYF
TRBV6-5,few,TRBJ2-1,-,TGTGCCAGCAGTTATCGAACTCGCGATGAGCAGTTCTTC,CASSYRTRDEQFF
TRBV25-1,few,TRBJ1-6,-,TGTGCCAGCAGTGAACCCGGACAGTCTAATTCACCCCTCCACTTT,CASSEPGQSNSPLHF
TRBV5-1,few,TRBJ2-7,-,TGCGCCAGCAGCTTGTATCGGGGAAGCTCCTACGAGCAGTACTTC,CASSLYRGSSYEQYF
TRBV19,-,TRBJ1-1,-,TGTGCCAGTAGTATCCGGGAGAACACTGAAGCTTTCTTT,CASSIRENTEAFF
TRBV5-4,few,TRBJ2-5,-,TGTGCCAGCAGCTTGGCAGCAGGGACACCAGAGACCCAGTACTTC,CASSLAAGTPETQYF
TRBV7-8,-,TRBJ2-5,-,TGTGCCAGCAGCTCGACCGTAGGGTCACGTGCGTACTTC,CASSSTVGSRAYF
TRBV30,-,TRBJ1-5,-,TGTGCCTGGAGTGTCGCCCCCCATCAGCCCCAGCATTTT,CAWSVAPHQPQHF
TRBV29-1,-,TRBJ1-4,-,TGCAGCGTTGAGAGTTACCAGAAACTGTTTTTT,CSVESYQKLFF
TRBV11-2,few,TRBJ2-5,TRBD2,TGTGCCAGCAGCCCAGGACTAGCCCAAGAGACCCAGTACTTC,CASSPGLAQETQYF
TRBV30,-,TRBJ2-7,TRBD1,TGTGCCTGGGCCGGACAGGGGGGGATCTACGAGCAGTACTTC,CAWAGQGGIYEQYF
TRBV14,few,TRBJ2-2,-,TGTGCCAGCAGCCAAGAATTTGGACGGCACACCGGGGAGCTGTTTTTT,CASSQEFGRHTGELFF
TRBV30,few,TRBJ2-1,-,TGTGCCTGGACATGGCTTGGCAATGAGCAGTTCTTC,CAWTWLGNEQFF
TRBV28,-,TRBJ2-7,-,TGTGCCACCTCGTGGGTGTACGAGCAGTACTTC,CATSWVYEQYF
TRBV16,few,TRBJ2-7,-,TGTGCCAGCAGCCAGACCACAGGGCACGAGCAGTACTTC,CASSQTTGHEQYF
TRBV11-1,few,TRBJ1-1,-,TGTGCCAGCAGCCGGACCGCTAGCCTTGAAGCTTTCTTT,CASSRTASLEAFF
TRBV7-8,few,TRBJ2-1,TRBD1,TGTGCCAGCAACGAACCGACAGGGTTGTACAATGAGCAGTTCTTC,CASNEPTGLYNEQFF
TRBV4-1,few,TRBJ1-2,-,TGCGCCAGCAGCAGGGGGGGCTATGGCTACACCTTC,CASSRGGYGYTF
TRBV7-6,few,TRBJ2-7,-,TGTGCCAGCAGCTTAGCAACGGGCAACTCCTACGAGCAGTACTTC,CASSLATGNSYEQYF
TRBV18,few,TRBJ2-1,-,TGTGCCAGCTCACCGGGGGGTTACAATGAGCAGTTCTTC,CASSPGGYNEQFF
TRBV19,-,TRBJ2-3,-,TGTGCCAGCGTGGGGGCGGGACGAGATACGCAGTATTTT,CASVGAGRDTQYF
TRBV27,few,TRBJ2-5,TRBD2,TGTGCCACCAAAGCGGGGGAGACCCAGTACTTC,CATKAGETQYF
TRBV7-3,few,TRBJ2-4,-,TGTGCCAGCAGCTTTTGGGGCCTCGGGTCCCAAGACCGCGAAAACATTCAGTACTTC,CASSFWGLGSQDRENIQYF
TRBV4-1,-,TRBJ1-1,-,TGCGCCAGCAGCCATTCCGGGACCCGGGACACTGAAGCTTTCTTT,CASSHSGTRDTEAFF
TRBV30,few,TRBJ2-1,-,TGTGCCTGGAGTGTTCCGGCGGGGAGACACAATGAGCAGTTCTTC,CAWSVPAGRHNEQFF
TRBV28,-,TRBJ1-1,-,TGTGCCAGCAGTTTTTCAACCAGGATGAGCACTGAAGCTTTCTTT,CASSFSTRMSTEAFF
TRBV6-5,-,TRBJ1-6,-,TGTGCCAGCACGCGGGACGTCGAGTATAATTCACCCCTCCACTTT,CASTRDVEYNSPLHF
TRBV10-3,few,TRBJ1-2,-,TGTGCCATCAGTGAATCGGGAGGTAGTTATGGCTACACCTTC,CAISESGGSYGYTF
TRBV27,-,TRBJ1-2,-,TGTGCCAGCAGTTTATCAGGGAACTATGGCTACACCTTC,CASSLSGNYGYTF
TRBV9,-,TRBJ1-1,-,TGTGCCAGCAGCGGACAGGTTTCCTACACTGAAGCTTTCTTT,CASSGQVSYTEAFF